This record looks at one TCR beta chain sequence and its context. Antigen unknown. This entry belongs to a study of response to subunit inactivated influenza vaccine. General study findings and limits: There was a suggestion from the authors that each seasonal influenza vaccination recruits few new T cells.

Germline values: CDR1 MNHNS, CDR2 SASEGT. V trimming: 0 bases; J trimming: 10 bases; junction bases outside the gene matches: 16. The CDR3 has 19 amino acids. TCRdb called the RT-PCR reads again in MiXCR, with one record for every CDR3 protein. The profile shows around 530,000 distinct CDR3 sequences, 15% to 20% of them singletons. This sample comprised CD4+ T cells sorted from PBMCs, obtained less than 25 months after vaccination. The chain carries TRBV6-1 and TRBJ1-6; the match to TRBD1 covers 9 bases. The sequence came from a man in his fifties or sixties who received an inactivated influenza vaccine. CDR3 DNA sequence: TGTGCCAGCAGTGAAGCTTATTACATGGCGACAGGGGGTGCCTCACCCCTCCACTTT. This gives the protein CASSEAYYMATGGASPLHF.